This is a list of T cell receptor beta chains from one sample in a study of monozygotic twins with inflammatory bowel disease. One entry per CDR3 protein, without DNA, is what TCRdb gives after re-calling the 5' RACE reads. This sample's table reports roughly 330,000 distinct CDR3 sequences. Material for sequencing was blood. Source of these receptors: a human donor with ulcerative colitis or Crohn's disease, or a healthy co-twin of an affected twin (not recorded which). Each CDR3 is given with its conserved first and last residue. Fields, in order: J gene, V gene, CDR3 protein.

TRBJ2-3 TRBV20-1 CSAGRRGDTQYF
TRBJ2-2 TRBV5-1 CASTLRDSPNTGELFF
TRBJ2-1 TRBV5-1 CASSLDHPSLGNEQFF
TRBJ2-1 TRBV5-6 CASSLGLAGVDEQFF
TRBJ1-5 TRBV7-2 CASSPRGGERQPQHF
TRBJ1-5 TRBV12-3/TRBV12-4 CASSLGLRAQPQHF
TRBJ2-1 TRBV30 CAWEKGGSYNEQFF
TRBJ1-6 TRBV7-2 CASSLGDRLNSPLHF
TRBJ2-1 TRBV20-1 CSAGTSGSYNEQFF
TRBJ2-7 TRBV27 CASSSGDRPHEQYF
TRBJ2-3 TRBV4-1 CASSAAGLADTQYF
TRBJ2-1 TRBV7-2 CASSLLPRYEQFF
TRBJ2-3 TRBV19 CALGTGGTTDTQYF
TRBJ2-3 TRBV20-1 CSARVGVGTDTQYF
TRBJ2-7 TRBV20-1 CSARGPHEQYF
TRBJ1-1 TRBV28 CASSFASDSNTEAFF
TRBJ2-2 TRBV10-3 CAISETGPTVGGELFF
TRBJ1-2 TRBV7-2 CASSPPGTVGGYTF
TRBJ2-1 TRBV20-1 CSARRLARSSYNEQFF
TRBJ2-1 TRBV5-1 CASSFRQVGNEQFF
TRBJ1-2 TRBV7-2 CASSLEGVRRHNYGYTF
TRBJ1-5 TRBV27 CASSLSGDGSNQPQHF
TRBJ1-1 TRBV7-2 CASSLAGMGTEAFF
TRBJ1-1 TRBV28 CASSFLAGGPNTEAFF
TRBJ2-7 TRBV6-2/TRBV6-3 CASSYSHGSSYEQYF
TRBJ2-1 TRBV23-1 CASSRGADNEQFF
TRBJ2-1 TRBV18 CASSLLRDRGVNEQFF
TRBJ2-2 TRBV9 CASSVAGNTGELFF
TRBJ2-6 TRBV28 CASSPGSSGANVLTF
TRBJ2-6 TRBV30 CAWSVGTANVLTF
TRBJ2-7 TRBV6-5 CASSYGSLIYEQYF
TRBJ2-2 TRBV28 CASSTIKVRAGELFF